This T cell receptor beta chain was found in a study of blood T cell repertoires in COVID-19. On the study more broadly: The United States, Italy and Spain were the sources of the acute and convalescent COVID-19 samples. Sample material is recorded as cDNA or gDNA derived from T cells, B-cell-depleted T cells, or PBMCs.

In its sample, this clone was seen once. Original methodology: Nucleated cell number was recorded as an estimate derived from reference gene primer amplification. Profiling relied on immunoSEQ multiplex PCR, and the TCRdb table lists in-frame clones only, not all of them. From that table come the V and J calls and clone size; the DNA was used to work out D and trimming. The sample has a few hundred thousand clones; approximately 77% are singletons. V dropped 4 bases and J dropped 7 bases, with 13 bases sitting between them. The CDR3 runs 13 residues. Germline lookup yields CDR1 SGHTA and CDR2 FQGNSA. The J gene is TRBJ1-1, the V gene TRBV7-2; D is unclear. The origin of this receptor is a woman in her late teens or twenties with acute or convalescent COVID-19. The sample consisted of peripheral blood. DNA of the CDR3: TGTGCCAGCAGCTCCCCGGGTGTATATGAAGCTTTCTTT. The encoded protein is CASSSPGVYEAFF.